Following are 29 T cell receptor beta chains from one sample sequenced in a study of Ad26.COV2.S vaccination and SARS-CoV-2 variants. This sample's treatment: 19 received Ad26.COV2.S at low or high dose, single or two shots; several received placebo; per-sample allocation not given. Samples were taken on day 63 after the first vaccine or placebo injection. Sequencing was performed with immunoSEQ multiplex PCR; in TCRdb, only in-frame clones are kept and a portion is missing. Among roughly 390,000 clones listed, about 85% were seen once. The sequencing used peripheral blood, collected in a trial of Ad26.COV2.S vaccine versus placebo. Receptors were obtained from a person between 18 and 65 years old who received the Ad26.COV2.S COVID-19 vaccine or a placebo.

The chain is built from TRBV21-1 and TRBJ2-7. TRBV21-1 is reported as a pseudogene. This CDR3 region has 15 residues. The CDR3 protein is CASSNRVLKDYEQYF. CDR3 sequence (DNA): TGTGCCAGCAGCAATAGGGTACTTAAAGACTACGAGCAGTACTTC.

The CDR3 coding sequence is TGTGCCAGCAGCCTCGGGCCCGAGGGGGGTGGCTACACCTTC. Translating gives CASSLGPEGGGYTF. V gene TRBV7-2 combines with J gene TRBJ1-2, with D perhaps TRBD1 (6 bases). With 5 bases removed from V and 7 bases from J, the gap between germline ends came to 17 bases. This CDR3 is built from 14 residues. The V gene's germline CDR1 is SGHTA and CDR2 FQGNSA. The full variable domain, completed using reference TRBV7-2 and TRBJ1-2, is GAGVSQSPSNKVTEKGKDVELRCDPISGHTALYWYRQSLGQGLEFLIYFQGNSAPDKSGLPSDRFSAERTGGSVSTLTIQRTQQEDSAVYLCASSLGPEGGGYTFGSGTRLTVV.

V usage is TRBV5-1 and J usage is TRBJ2-5; D unclear. The V end was cut by 4 bases, the J end by 5 bases, with 12 bases between. The CDR3 has 13 amino acids. Germline values: CDR1 SGHRS, CDR2 YFSETQ. The CDR3 loop reads CASSPNSGETQYF. The DNA of the CDR3 is TGCGCCAGCAGCCCTAATTCTGGGGAGACCCAGTACTTC.

V and J are TRBV27 and TRBJ2-1; 8 nucleotides align to TRBD2. The germline V gene encodes CDR1 MNHEY and CDR2 SMNVEV (reference sequence). Trimming took 7 bases from V and 8 from J; bases not matched to a gene: 10. The CDR3 length is 14 residues. DNA of the CDR3: TGTGCCAGCACCTCCGGGGGGGCTAAGGATGAGCAGTTCTTC. Its translation: CASTSGGAKDEQFF.

This chain connects TRBV18 to TRBJ2-3; D is possibly TRBD2 (6 bases). CDR3 length: 14 amino acids. Germline V gene lookup returns CDR1 KGHSH and CDR2 LQKENI. With 3 bases removed from V and 5 bases from J, the gap between germline ends came to 12 bases. The CDR3 nucleotides read TGTGCCAGCTCACCCTACGGGGAGGAAGATACGCAGTATTTT. Protein sequence: CASSPYGEEDTQYF.

The chain links TRBV10-3 to TRBJ1-2; 7 nucleotides align to TRBD1. V was pared by 9 bases and J by 2 bases, with 9 bases of the junction left unmatched. This CDR3 contains 14 residues. Germline lookup yields CDR1 ENHRY and CDR2 SYGVKD. The CDR3 region has the DNA TGTGCCATATCGAAAGAGGGACAGAACTATGGCTACACCTTC. Its protein product is CAISKEGQNYGYTF.

The chain links TRBV30 to TRBJ2-7; perhaps TRBD1 as D (5 bases). Between the trimmed V and J ends, which lost 0 bases and 4 bases, there was a span of 13 bases. The germline V gene has CDR1 GTSNPN and CDR2 SVGIG (reference sequence). The CDR3 is 14 amino acids. In DNA form, the CDR3 reads TGTGCCTGGAGTGTAACAGGACAAAATTACGAGCAGTACTTC. This gives the protein CAWSVTGQNYEQYF.

This clone was picked up a small number of times. J is TRBJ1-6 and V is TRBV7-2, with D perhaps TRBD1 (5 bases). The CDR3 contains 13 residues. Trimming removed 4 bases from V and 10 bases from J, with 11 bases in between. CDR1 is SGHTA and CDR2 is FQGNSA in the germline V gene. CDR3 amino acids: CASSSARVSPLHF. In nucleotides, the CDR3 is TGTGCCAGCAGCTCGGCCAGGGTATCACCCCTCCACTTT.

This clone is a singleton in its sample. The rearrangement joins TRBV18 to TRBJ1-2; D is possibly TRBD1 (6 bases). CDR1 is KGHSH, CDR2 LQKENI, per germline. Trimming removed 2 bases from V and 0 bases from J, with 13 bases in between. The CDR3 contains 16 residues. This CDR3 reads CASSPYEGGPNYGYTF. CDR3 nucleotide sequence: TGTGCCAGCTCACCATACGAGGGGGGGCCTAACTATGGCTACACCTTC.

The genes are TRBV27 and TRBJ2-3; D is unresolved. The CDR3 loop spans 12 amino acids. The germline gives CDR1 MNHEY, CDR2 SMNVEV (reference sequence). Trimming shortened V by 3 bases and J by 5 bases, and 6 bases separated the two germline ends. CDR3 nucleotide sequence: TGTGCCAGCAGTTTCGACCAAGATACGCAGTATTTT. Encoded protein: CASSFDQDTQYF.

The V and J genes are TRBV9 and TRBJ1-3, with no clear D. Per the germline V gene, CDR1 is SGDLS and CDR2 is YYNGEE. Trimming pared 4 bases from V and 7 bases from J, leaving 12 bases between. The CDR3 is made up of 13 amino acids. For the CDR3, the DNA is TGTGCCAGCAGCCCCCAGTTGGAGAACACCATATATTTT. As protein: CASSPQLENTIYF. Variable domain in full (rest from reference TRBV9 and TRBJ1-3): DSGVTQTPKHLITATGQRVTLRCSPRSGDLSVYWYQQSLDQGLQFLIQYYNGEERAKGNILERFSAQQFPDLHSELNLSSLELGDSALYFCASSPQLENTIYFGEGSWLTVV.

For this clone: Other DNA sequences within the sample encode an identical CDR3. The chain joins TRBV20-1 to TRBJ1-5; D call uncertain. CDR3 length: 11 residues. V gave up 1 base and J gave up 5 bases, with 3 bases separating them. Germline V gives CDR1 DFQATT, CDR2 SNEGSKA (reference sequence). CDR3 DNA sequence: TGCAGTGCTAGAGGGGATCAGCCCCAGCATTTT. Protein product: CSARGDQPQHF.

This sequence joins TRBV7-9 and TRBJ1-2; 10 nucleotides match TRBD1. CDR3 size: 19 residues. With V trimmed by 5 bases and J by 5 bases, 20 bases remained unmatched. Germline V CDR1 and CDR2: SEHNR, FQNEAQ (reference sequence). The CDR3 reads CASSPYSGTGVTDGYGYTF. The CDR3 nucleotides read TGTGCCAGCAGCCCATACTCCGGGACAGGGGTCACGGATGGGTATGGCTACACCTTC.

This clone was recorded only once. This chain connects TRBV7-2 to TRBJ1-3; D is possibly TRBD1 (6 bases). Trimming removed 5 bases from V and 8 bases from J, with 16 bases in between. The CDR3 loop spans 14 amino acids. The germline gives CDR1 SGHTA, CDR2 FQGNSA. The CDR3 region is CASSPRGVKDTIYF. The CDR3 bases are TGTGCCAGCAGCCCGAGGGGGGTTAAAGACACCATATATTTT.

V and J are TRBV7-9 and TRBJ2-7; TRBD1 matches at 10 bases. Germline CDR1 reads SEHNR; CDR2 reads FQNEAQ (reference sequence). The ends lost 3 bases at V and 5 bases at J; junction bases unmatched: 10. CDR3 length: 16 amino acids. CDR3 nucleotide sequence: TGTGCCAGCAGCTTTTGGGCCGGGACAGGGGAGAACGAGCAGTACTTC. Amino acid sequence: CASSFWAGTGENEQYF. Based on the CDR3 plus reference TRBV7-9 and TRBJ2-7, the full variable domain is DTGVSQNPRHKITKRGQNVTFRCDPISEHNRLYWYRQTLGQGPEFLTYFQNEAQLEKSRLLSDRFSAERPKGSFSTLEIQRTEQGDSAMYLCASSFWAGTGENEQYFGPGTRLTVT.

The chain joins TRBV6-2 or TRBV6-3 to TRBJ2-1, with TRBD2 matching over 10 bases. The CDR3 extends over 15 amino acids. V lost 2 bases to trimming and J lost 6 bases; unmatched junction nucleotides: 4. The germline V gene encodes CDR1 MNHEY and CDR2 SVGEGT. The DNA of the CDR3 is TGTGCCAGCAGTTACAAGCGGGGGGGCTCCAATGAGCAGTTCTTC. Translated, it gives CASSYKRGGSNEQFF.

The chain combines TRBV5-1 with TRBJ2-5, with 7 positions matching TRBD2. The CDR3 is 16 residues long. Unmatched junction bases numbered 17, after V lost 7 bases and J lost 5 bases. CDR1 is SGHRS and CDR2 is YFSETQ in the germline V gene. CDR3 nucleotides: TGCGCCAGCCCTTGGGAAGGGACTACCGCGGAGGAGACCCAGTACTTC. It is translated as CASPWEGTTAEETQYF.

This clone was seen a few times. The chain links TRBV7-2 to TRBJ2-5; maybe TRBD2 (6 bases). The length of the CDR3 is 14 residues. Germline V gives CDR1 SGHTA, CDR2 FQGNSA. Between the trimmed V and J ends, which lost 2 bases and 0 bases, there was a span of 7 bases. CDR3 nucleotides: TGTGCCAGCAGCTTAACTAGCCACCAAGAGACCCAGTACTTC. It codes for CASSLTSHQETQYF.

This chain links TRBV6-1 with TRBJ2-2; 8 nucleotides agree with TRBD2. Germline-derived CDR1 and CDR2 are MNHNS and SASEGT. This CDR3 region has 17 residues. V trimming: 0 bases; J trimming: 5 bases; junction bases outside the gene matches: 8. CDR3 in amino acids: CASSEALGGGRTGELFF. CDR3 in DNA: TGTGCCAGCAGTGAAGCCCTTGGCGGGGGGCGAACCGGGGAGCTGTTTTTT.

This chain uses TRBV6-5 with TRBJ2-6; 8 bases match TRBD1. Germline V gene data show CDR1 as MNHEY and CDR2 as SVGAGI. This CDR3 contains 16 residues. V dropped 0 bases and J dropped 2; count of bases not matched to a gene: 0. CDR3 residues: CASSYSTGAGANVLTF. CDR3 in DNA: TGTGCCAGCAGTTACTCGACAGGGGCTGGGGCCAACGTCCTGACTTTC.

This clone is a singleton in its sample. The rearrangement links TRBV18 to TRBJ2-4; weak D call: TRBD1 (5 bases). The CDR3 has 16 residues. CDR1 KGHSH and CDR2 LQKENI come from the germline V gene. V was cut by 2 bases and J by 0 bases, with 11 bases left in between. CDR3 sequence reads: CASSPSDRLAKNIQYF. For the CDR3, the DNA is TGTGCCAGCTCACCATCTGACAGATTAGCCAAAAACATTCAGTACTTC. The full variable domain, with the rest looked up from reference TRBV18 and TRBJ2-4, is NAGVMQNPRHLVRRRGQEARLRCSPMKGHSHVYWYRQLPEEGLKFMVYLQKENIIDESGMPKERFSAEFPKEGPSILRIQQVVRGDSAAYFCASSPSDRLAKNIQYFGAGTRLSVL.

The V call is TRBV7-6, the J call TRBJ1-4; no reliable D call. Germline V gene sequence: CDR1 SGHVS, CDR2 FNYEAQ. The ends were cut back, 1 base at V and 0 bases at J, with 12 bases in the middle. There are 17 residues in the CDR3. CDR3 loop: CASSLDAASATNEKLFF. DNA for the CDR3: TGTGCCAGCAGCTTAGACGCAGCGAGCGCAACTAATGAAAAACTGTTTTTT.

This clone appeared once. V and J are TRBV19 and TRBJ1-2, with TRBD1 matching 7 bases. With V trimmed by 6 bases and J by 3 bases, 13 bases remained unmatched. The length of the CDR3 is 16 residues. The V gene's germline CDR1 is LNHDA and CDR2 SQIVND (reference sequence). The CDR3 loop reads CASSLASGGGYYGYTF. As DNA, the CDR3 is TGTGCCAGTAGCCTCGCGTCAGGGGGGGGTTACTATGGCTACACCTTC.

To note about this clone: Other DNA sequences of this sample code for an identical CDR3. The CDR3 reads CAISESGQGLYGYTF. The CDR3 DNA is TGTGCCATCAGTGAGTCTGGACAGGGCCTCTATGGCTACACCTTC. This chain joins TRBV10-3 and TRBJ1-2; 8 bases line up with TRBD1. Looked up from germline, CDR1 is ENHRY and CDR2 is SYGVKD. The CDR3 contains 15 residues. V lost 0 bases and J lost 4; bases outside the gene matches: 4.

The CDR3 loop reads CAISEGTVDTDTQYF. In DNA form, the CDR3 reads TGTGCCATCAGTGAGGGGACAGTAGACACAGATACGCAGTATTTT. The chain is built from TRBV10-3 and TRBJ2-3; TRBD1 aligns across 7 bases. The CDR3 runs 15 residues. V shed 2 bases, J shed 2 bases, and the junction held 4 bases outside the gene matches. CDR1 and CDR2 (germline): ENHRY, SYGVKD.

The chain couples TRBV28 to TRBJ2-1; D is unresolved. The CDR3 sequence is 11 residues long. Germline V CDR1 and CDR2: MDHEN, SYDVKM. The V and J ends lost 5 bases and 3 bases respectively, with 2 bases between them. The CDR3 bases are TGTGCCAGCAGTGTCTACAATGAGCAGTTCTTC. It is translated as CASSVYNEQFF.

About this clone: Other DNA sequences in the sample encode the same CDR3. This chain uses TRBV19 with TRBJ2-3, with D possibly TRBD2 on 6 matching bases. From germline, CDR1 is LNHDA and CDR2 SQIVND (reference sequence). The V gene lost 5 bases and the J gene lost 1 base, with 10 bases spanning the gap. CDR3 length: 14 amino acids. The CDR3 region has the DNA TGTGCCAGTAGTTTGGGGGGAGGCACAGATACGCAGTATTTT. Translating gives CASSLGGGTDTQYF.

This sequence joins TRBV2 and TRBJ2-7; D is ambiguous. This CDR3 spans 12 amino acids. The V and J ends lost 2 bases and 2 bases respectively, with 4 bases between them. Germline V gene sequence: CDR1 SNHLY, CDR2 FYNNEI. In nucleotides, the CDR3 is TGTGCCAGCAGTGAAAAAGCCTACGAGCAGTACTTC. As protein: CASSEKAYEQYF.

V is TRBV3-1 (or the pseudogene TRBV3-2) and J is TRBJ2-7; D is uncertain. The CDR3 spans 13 residues. CDR1 LGHDT and CDR2 YNNKEL come from the germline V gene (reference sequence). V dropped 0 bases and J dropped 7 bases, with 10 bases sitting between them. The CDR3 nucleotides read TGTGCCAGCAGCCAAGATGCAGCCGGGGAGCAGTACTTC. The encoded protein is CASSQDAAGEQYF.